The source of this T cell receptor (beta chain) is a study of CD8 T cells in ankylosing spondylitis. Findings of the study overall: Clones that were linked to disease were CD8+ and were relatively rare in peripheral blood. Certain motif variants had earlier been reported in reactive arthritis synovial fluid and blood. What appeared characteristic of ankylosing spondylitis blood was a TCR beta motif of fewer than ten highly homologous variants.

The length of the CDR3 is 11 residues. Per germline, CDR1 SGDLS and CDR2 YYNGEE. Trimming shortened V by 3 bases and J by 3 bases, and 2 bases separated the two germline ends. This clonotype occurred many times. Its antigen is unknown. Each CDR3 protein gets one entry after TCRdb re-called the 5' RACE reads with MiXCR. There are about 220,000 distinct CDR3 sequences in the sample; about 7.3% occur only once, and over 12% lies in the top ten. The clonotype was recovered from a male donor with ankylosing spondylitis. The chain links TRBV9 to TRBJ2-3; no clear D gene. Sequencing used blood, either unsorted or a sorted T cell fraction (not recorded which). Written as DNA, the CDR3 is TGTGCCAGCAGCGAAACAGATACGCAGTATTTT. This gives the protein CASSETDTQYF.